The 8 T cell receptor beta chains in this list originate from one sample, sequenced in a study of T cell responses to AZD1222 COVID-19 vaccine. Clones were read by immunoSEQ multiplex PCR, and TCRdb kept only the in-frame ones, dropping some. The sample has over 150,000 clones, about 90% seen once. The starting material was peripheral blood, obtained on day 0 of MenACWY control vaccination. Every receptor here comes from an adult in good health.

J is TRBJ2-5 and V is TRBV5-1; no clear D gene. V lost 6 bases and J 1 base, leaving 19 bases between the germline ends. The CDR3 is 16 residues long. CDR1 and CDR2 (germline): SGHRS, YFSETQ. The CDR3 spells CASNPGRRSGQETQYF. In DNA form, the CDR3 reads TGCGCCAGCAACCCCGGACGGAGATCTGGCCAAGAGACCCAGTACTTC.

This clone was counted a single time. The V and J genes are TRBV7-3 and TRBJ2-2; 8 nucleotides agree with TRBD2. Germline trimming cut 2 bases from V and 3 bases from J; bases unmatched to any gene: 5. This CDR3 is 16 amino acids long. Germline CDR1 and CDR2: SGHTA and FQGTGA. This CDR3 reads CASSLWTSKDTGELFF. The CDR3 DNA reads as TGTGCCAGCAGCTTATGGACTAGCAAAGACACCGGGGAGCTGTTTTTT.

The chain employs TRBV5-1 and TRBJ2-6; 8 nucleotides agree with TRBD1. CDR1 is SGHRS, CDR2 YFSETQ, per germline. The trim removed 0 bases at V and 2 bases at J, leaving 7 bases unmatched. The CDR3 is 18 amino acids. The CDR3 sequence: CASSLAGTGAAGANVLTF. In nucleotides, the CDR3 is TGCGCCAGCAGCTTGGCCGGGACAGGAGCTGCTGGGGCCAACGTCCTGACTTTC.

The V and J genes are TRBV25-1 and TRBJ1-5, with a possible D match to TRBD1 (6 bases). The V gene's germline CDR1 is MGHDK and CDR2 SYGVNS. CDR3 length: 12 amino acids. Trimming cost V 6 bases and J 9 bases, with 12 bases left between them. The CDR3 DNA reads as TGTGCCAGCAGGGGGGCGGATGGGCCCCAGCATTTT. It translates to CASRGADGPQHF. Full variable domain (missing parts from reference TRBV25-1 and TRBJ1-5): EADIYQTPRYLVIGTGKKITLECSQTMGHDKMYWYQQDPGMELHLIHYSYGVNSTEKGDLSSESTVSRIRTEHFPLTLESARPSHTSQYLCASRGADGPQHFGDGTRLSIL.

The J gene is TRBJ1-2, the V gene TRBV27; 7 positions agree with TRBD1. This CDR3 has 13 amino acids. J lost 8 bases, V lost 7 bases, and 10 bases had no gene match. The germline V gene encodes CDR1 MNHEY and CDR2 SMNVEV (reference sequence). The CDR3 is CASTEKGARGYTF. The CDR3 DNA sequence: TGTGCCAGCACCGAGAAGGGGGCGCGAGGCTACACCTTC.

The V gene is TRBV6-5, the J gene TRBJ1-6; D not resolved. Trimming took 0 bases from V and 10 from J, leaving 13 bases between them. Germline assignment: CDR1 MNHEY and CDR2 SVGAGI. The CDR3 runs to 15 residues. The CDR3 DNA is TGTGCCAGCAGTTACTCGTTAGGGCTACGGTCACCCCTCCACTTT. Its translation: CASSYSLGLRSPLHF.

This clone was seen more than once but under ten times. The V and J genes are TRBV5-6 and TRBJ1-5; 10 positions match TRBD1. The CDR3 extends over 14 amino acids. The ends lost 4 bases at V and 5 bases at J; junction bases unmatched: 3. The germline V gene has CDR1 SGHDT and CDR2 YYEEEE. CDR3 residues: CASSGGTGDQPQHF. The CDR3 coding sequence is TGTGCCAGCAGCGGCGGGACAGGGGATCAGCCCCAGCATTTT.

This clone appeared once. V and J are TRBV10-1 and TRBJ2-7; D unresolved. The V gene's germline CDR1 is WNHNN and CDR2 SYGVQD (reference sequence). The germline V and J ends were trimmed by 5 bases and 0 bases, with 8 bases remaining between them. The CDR3 contains 13 residues. The CDR3 DNA follows: TGCGCCAGCAGTCCGTTTAGCTCCTACGAGCAGTACGTC. As protein: CASSPFSSYEQYV.